This T cell receptor beta chain was obtained from a study of blood T cell repertoires in COVID-19. Study overall: COVID-19 samples from acute and convalescent phases originated in the United States, Italy and Spain.

The CDR3 is 17 residues long. Germline V lookup: CDR1 LGHDT, CDR2 YNNKEL (reference sequence). J gave up 0 bases and V 6 bases, and 4 bases lay outside the gene matches. TCRdb's copy holds only in-frame clones and misses some; the assay was immunoSEQ multiplex PCR. Among tens of thousands of clones, around 76% were seen once, and the ten largest hold about 16%. This chain links TRBV3-1 (or the pseudogene TRBV3-2) with TRBJ2-6; 11 bases line up with TRBD1. The sample was peripheral blood. The receptor comes from a man between 65 and 85 years old with active or convalescent COVID-19. The CDR3 nucleotides read TGTGCCAGCAGGGGAGGGACAGGGGGCTCTGGGGCCAACGTCCTGACTTTC. Amino acid sequence: CASRGGTGGSGANVLTF.